The present TCR beta chain was sequenced within a study of blood T cell repertoires in COVID-19. About the research overall: Samples came from the United States, Italy and Spain, spanning acute and convalescent COVID-19. The cDNA or gDNA used as material had been derived from T cells, B-cell-depleted T cells, or PBMCs.

This clone was counted a single time. TCRdb keeps only in-frame clones here, not all; method: immunoSEQ multiplex PCR. The sample lists over 50,000 clones; under 85% were seen once. This CDR3 has 15 residues. V was clipped by 3 bases and J by 4 bases, with 15 bases between them. Germline CDR1 reads MNHNS; CDR2 reads SASEGT. This TCR was sampled from a woman between 45 and 65 years old with active or convalescent COVID-19. The V gene is TRBV6-1, the J gene TRBJ1-2, with D possibly TRBD1 on 5 matching bases. The specimen was peripheral blood. The CDR3 DNA is TGTGCCAGCAGTGAGGGGCCACAGGTAGCCTATGGCTACACCTTC. Translating it yields CASSEGPQVAYGYTF.